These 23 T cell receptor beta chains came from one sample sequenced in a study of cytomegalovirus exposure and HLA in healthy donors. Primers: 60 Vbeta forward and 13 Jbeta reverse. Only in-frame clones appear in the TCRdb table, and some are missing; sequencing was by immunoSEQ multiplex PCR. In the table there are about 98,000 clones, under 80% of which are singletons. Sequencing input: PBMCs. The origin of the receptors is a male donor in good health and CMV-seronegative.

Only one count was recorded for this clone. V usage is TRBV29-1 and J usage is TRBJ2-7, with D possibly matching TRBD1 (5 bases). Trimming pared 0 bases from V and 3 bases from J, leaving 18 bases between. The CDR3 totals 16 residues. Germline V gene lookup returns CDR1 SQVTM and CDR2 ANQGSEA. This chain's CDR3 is CSVEETVHGSIYEQYF. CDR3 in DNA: TGCAGCGTTGAAGAGACAGTACACGGGTCCATCTACGAGCAGTACTTC.

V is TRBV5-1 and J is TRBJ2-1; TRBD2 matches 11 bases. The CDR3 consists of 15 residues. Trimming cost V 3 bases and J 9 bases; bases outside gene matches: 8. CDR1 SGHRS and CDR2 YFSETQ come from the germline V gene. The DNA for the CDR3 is TGCGCCAGCAGCTCGACGACTAGCGGGATAGGTGAGCAGTTCTTC. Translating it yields CASSSTTSGIGEQFF.

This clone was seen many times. DNA of the CDR3: TGTGCCAGCAGTTCGGACACCTACGAGCAGTACTTC. Its protein is CASSSDTYEQYF. The chain employs TRBV7-9 and TRBJ2-7, with D tentatively TRBD1 (5 bases). CDR1 and CDR2 from the germline V gene are SEHNR and FQNEAQ (reference sequence). The germline V and J ends were trimmed by 6 bases and 2 bases, with 8 bases remaining between them. The CDR3 runs 12 residues.

The CDR3 loop reads CASSLGRAGGQETQYF. CDR3 DNA sequence: TGCGCCAGCAGCCTCGGGCGGGCGGGAGGGCAAGAGACCCAGTACTTC. V usage is TRBV4-3 and J usage is TRBJ2-5; TRBD2 matches 9 bases. There are 16 residues in the CDR3. With 4 bases clipped from V and 2 bases from J, the junction kept 8 bases outside the gene matches. From germline, CDR1 is LGHNA and CDR2 YSLEER.

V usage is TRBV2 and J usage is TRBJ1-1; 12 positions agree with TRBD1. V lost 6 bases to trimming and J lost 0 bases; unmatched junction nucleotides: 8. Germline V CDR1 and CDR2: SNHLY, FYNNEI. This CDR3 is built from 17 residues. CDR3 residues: CASSKYGTGGMNTEAFF. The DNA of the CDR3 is TGTGCCAGCAGCAAATACGGGACAGGGGGCATGAACACTGAAGCTTTCTTT. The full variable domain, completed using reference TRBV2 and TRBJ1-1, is EPEVTQTPSHQVTQMGQEVILRCVPISNHLYFYWYRQILGQKVEFLVSFYNNEISEKSEIFDDQFSVERPDGSNFTLKIRSTKLEDSAMYFCASSKYGTGGMNTEAFFGQGTRLTVV.

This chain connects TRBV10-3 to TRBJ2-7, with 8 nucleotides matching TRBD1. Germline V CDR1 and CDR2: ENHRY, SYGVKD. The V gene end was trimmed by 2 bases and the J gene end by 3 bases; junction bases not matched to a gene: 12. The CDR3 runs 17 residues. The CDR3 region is CAISETDRAALGYEQYF. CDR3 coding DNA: TGTGCCATCAGTGAGACGGACAGGGCGGCGCTGGGCTACGAGCAGTACTTC.

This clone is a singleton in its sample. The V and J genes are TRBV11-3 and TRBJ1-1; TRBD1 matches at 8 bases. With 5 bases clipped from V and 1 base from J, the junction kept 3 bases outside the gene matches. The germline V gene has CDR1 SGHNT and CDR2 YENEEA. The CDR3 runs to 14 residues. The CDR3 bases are TGTGCCAGCAGCCGGGGACAGGCGAACACTGAAGCTTTCTTT. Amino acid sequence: CASSRGQANTEAFF.

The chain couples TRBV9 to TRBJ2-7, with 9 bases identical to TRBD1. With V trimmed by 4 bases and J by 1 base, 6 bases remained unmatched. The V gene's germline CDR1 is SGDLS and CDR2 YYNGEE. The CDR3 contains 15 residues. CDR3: CASSPRQGVSYEQYF. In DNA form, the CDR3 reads TGTGCCAGCAGCCCACGACAGGGGGTATCCTACGAGCAGTACTTC.

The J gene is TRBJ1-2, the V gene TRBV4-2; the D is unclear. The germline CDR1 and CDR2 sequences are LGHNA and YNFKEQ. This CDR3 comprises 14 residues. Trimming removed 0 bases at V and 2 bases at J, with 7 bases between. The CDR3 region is CASSQENSNYGYTF. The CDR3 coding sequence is TGTGCCAGCAGCCAAGAAAACAGCAACTATGGCTACACCTTC.

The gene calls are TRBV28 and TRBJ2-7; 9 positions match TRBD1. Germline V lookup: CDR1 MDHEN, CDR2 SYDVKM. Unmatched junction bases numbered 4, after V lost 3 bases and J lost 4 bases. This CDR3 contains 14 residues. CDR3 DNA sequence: TGTGCCAGCAGTTTGGGGGGACAGGGATACGAGCAGTACTTC. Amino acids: CASSLGGQGYEQYF.

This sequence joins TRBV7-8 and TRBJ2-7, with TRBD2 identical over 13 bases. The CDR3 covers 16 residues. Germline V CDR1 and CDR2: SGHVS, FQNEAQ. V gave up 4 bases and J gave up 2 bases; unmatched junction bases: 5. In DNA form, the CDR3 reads TGTGCCAGCAGCTCCGGGACTAGCGGGACTCCCTACGAGCAGTACTTC. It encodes CASSSGTSGTPYEQYF.

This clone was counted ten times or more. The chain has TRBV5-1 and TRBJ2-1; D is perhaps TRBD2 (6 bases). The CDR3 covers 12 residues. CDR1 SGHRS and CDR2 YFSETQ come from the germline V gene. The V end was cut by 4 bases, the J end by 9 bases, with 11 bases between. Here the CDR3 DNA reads TGCGCCAGCAGCGCGACTAGATTTGAGCAGTTCTTC. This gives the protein CASSATRFEQFF.

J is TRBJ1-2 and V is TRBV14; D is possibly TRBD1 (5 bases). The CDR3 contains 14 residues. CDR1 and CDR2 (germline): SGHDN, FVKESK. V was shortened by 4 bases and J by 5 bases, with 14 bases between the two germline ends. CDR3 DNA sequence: TGTGCCAGCAGCCCGACGAGACAGCCTTATGGCTACACCTTC. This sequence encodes CASSPTRQPYGYTF.

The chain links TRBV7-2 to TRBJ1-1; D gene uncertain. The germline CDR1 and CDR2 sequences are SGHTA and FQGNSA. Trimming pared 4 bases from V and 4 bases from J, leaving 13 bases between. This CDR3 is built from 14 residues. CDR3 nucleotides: TGTGCCAGCAGCTCCCCTCGGGGTTCCACTGAAGCTTTCTTT. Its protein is CASSSPRGSTEAFF.

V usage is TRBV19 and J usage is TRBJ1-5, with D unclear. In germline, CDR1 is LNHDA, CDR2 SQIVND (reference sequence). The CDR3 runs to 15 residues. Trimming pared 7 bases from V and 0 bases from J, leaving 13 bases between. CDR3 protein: CASMFSRFSNQPQHF. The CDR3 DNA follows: TGTGCCAGTATGTTTTCCAGATTTAGCAATCAGCCCCAGCATTTT. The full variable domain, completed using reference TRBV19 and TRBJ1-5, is DGGITQSPKYLFRKEGQNVTLSCEQNLNHDAMYWYRQDPGQGLRLIYYSQIVNDFQKGDIAEGYSVSREKKESFPLTVTSAQKNPTAFYLCASMFSRFSNQPQHFGDGTRLSIL.

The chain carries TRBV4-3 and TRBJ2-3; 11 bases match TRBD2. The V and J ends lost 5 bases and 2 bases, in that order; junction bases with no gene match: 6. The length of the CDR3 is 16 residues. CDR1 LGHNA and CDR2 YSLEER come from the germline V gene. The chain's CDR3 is CASSSLAGGFTDTQYF. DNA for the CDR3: TGCGCCAGCAGCTCATTAGCGGGAGGGTTCACAGATACGCAGTATTTT.

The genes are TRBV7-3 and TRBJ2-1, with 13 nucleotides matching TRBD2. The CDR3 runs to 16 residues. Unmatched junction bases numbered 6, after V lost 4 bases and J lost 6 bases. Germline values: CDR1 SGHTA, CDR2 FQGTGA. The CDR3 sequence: CASSSRTSGSFNEQFF. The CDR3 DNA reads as TGTGCCAGCAGCTCGCGGACTAGCGGGAGTTTCAATGAGCAGTTCTTC.

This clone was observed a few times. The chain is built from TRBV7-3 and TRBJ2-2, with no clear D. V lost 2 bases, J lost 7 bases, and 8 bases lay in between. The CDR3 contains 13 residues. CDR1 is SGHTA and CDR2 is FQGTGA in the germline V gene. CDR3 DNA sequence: TGTGCCAGCAGCTTAGGCTCTGGCGGGGAGCTGTTTTTT. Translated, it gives CASSLGSGGELFF. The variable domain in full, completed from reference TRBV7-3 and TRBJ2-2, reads GAGVSQTPSNKVTEKGKYVELRCDPISGHTALYWYRQSLGQGPEFLIYFQGTGAADDSGLPNDRFFAVRPEGSVSTLKIQRTERGDSAVYLCASSLGSGGELFFGEGSRLTVL.

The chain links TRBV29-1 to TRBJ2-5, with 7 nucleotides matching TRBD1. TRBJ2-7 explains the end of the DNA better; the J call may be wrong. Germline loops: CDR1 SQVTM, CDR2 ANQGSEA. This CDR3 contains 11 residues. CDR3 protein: CSARQGYEQYF. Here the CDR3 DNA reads TGCAGCGCTCGACAGGGATACGAGCAGTACTTC.

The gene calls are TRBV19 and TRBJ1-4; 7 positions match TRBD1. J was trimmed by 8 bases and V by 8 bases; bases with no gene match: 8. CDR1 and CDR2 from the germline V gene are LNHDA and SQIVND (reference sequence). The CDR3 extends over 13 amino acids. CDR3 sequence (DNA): TGTGCCAGTCGTCCGGGACAGACGGAAAAACTGTTTTTT. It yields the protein CASRPGQTEKLFF. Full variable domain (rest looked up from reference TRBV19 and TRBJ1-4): DGGITQSPKYLFRKEGQNVTLSCEQNLNHDAMYWYRQDPGQGLRLIYYSQIVNDFQKGDIAEGYSVSREKKESFPLTVTSAQKNPTAFYLCASRPGQTEKLFFGSGTQLSVL.

Here the CDR3 DNA reads TGTGCCAGCAGTGACTCGAATGCAGGCACTGAAGCTTTCTTT. Translated, it gives CASSDSNAGTEAFF. The chain is built from TRBV6-4 and TRBJ1-1; D is uncertain. The CDR3 is 14 amino acids. Germline assignment: CDR1 MRHNA and CDR2 SNTAGT. V was clipped by 0 bases and J by 4 bases, with 9 bases between them.

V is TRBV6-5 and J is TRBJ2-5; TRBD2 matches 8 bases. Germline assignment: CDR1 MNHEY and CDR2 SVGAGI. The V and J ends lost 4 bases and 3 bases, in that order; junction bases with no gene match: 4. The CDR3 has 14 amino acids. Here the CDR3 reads CASSWGLGEETQYF. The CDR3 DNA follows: TGTGCCAGCAGTTGGGGACTAGGGGAAGAGACCCAGTACTTC.

This CDR3 reads CASSLFSGGRYGYTF. As DNA, the CDR3 is TGTGCCAGCAGTTTATTCTCAGGGGGGAGGTATGGCTACACCTTC. The rearrangement joins TRBV27 to TRBJ1-2; TRBD1 agrees at 7 bases. V lost 1 base to trimming and J lost 5 bases; unmatched junction nucleotides: 7. The CDR3 runs 15 residues. Germline CDR1 reads MNHEY; CDR2 reads SMNVEV (reference sequence).